This entry describes one T cell receptor (beta chain). These data belong to a study of blood T cell repertoires in COVID-19. Assay: immunoSEQ multiplex PCR; the TCRdb copy retains only in-frame clones and omits some. The profile shows about 210,000 clones, more than 70% of them singletons. The specimen was peripheral blood. The origin of this receptor is a man aged 50 to 59 with active or convalescent COVID-19.

CDR3 nucleotide sequence: TGTGCCAGCAGTGAATTTACAGGGGCAACTATCGACGAGCAGTACTTC. Protein: CASSEFTGATIDEQYF. V gene TRBV6-1 combines with J gene TRBJ2-7; 7 nucleotides agree with TRBD1. CDR1 and CDR2 (germline): MNHNS, SASEGT. CDR3 length equals 16 residues. Unmatched junction bases numbered 12, after V lost 2 bases and J lost 5 bases.